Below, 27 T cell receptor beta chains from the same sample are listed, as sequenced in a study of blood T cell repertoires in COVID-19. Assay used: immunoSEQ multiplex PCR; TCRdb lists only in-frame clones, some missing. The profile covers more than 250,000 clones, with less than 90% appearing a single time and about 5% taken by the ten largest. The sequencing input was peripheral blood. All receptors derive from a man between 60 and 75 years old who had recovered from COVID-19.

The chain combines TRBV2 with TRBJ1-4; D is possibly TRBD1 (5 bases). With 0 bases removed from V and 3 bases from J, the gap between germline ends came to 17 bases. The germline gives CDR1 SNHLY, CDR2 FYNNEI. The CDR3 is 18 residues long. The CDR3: CASSEANRFKAANEKLFF. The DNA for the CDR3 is TGTGCCAGCAGTGAAGCGAACAGGTTTAAGGCGGCTAATGAAAAACTGTTTTTT.

The DNA for the CDR3 is TGTGCCAGCTCCGACGTGGGCAGCTACACAGATACGCAGTATTTT. Its protein product is CASSDVGSYTDTQYF. J is TRBJ2-3 and V is TRBV28; D call uncertain. Between the trimmed V and J ends, which lost 8 bases and 2 bases, there was a span of 17 bases. This CDR3 spans 15 amino acids. In germline, CDR1 is MDHEN, CDR2 SYDVKM.

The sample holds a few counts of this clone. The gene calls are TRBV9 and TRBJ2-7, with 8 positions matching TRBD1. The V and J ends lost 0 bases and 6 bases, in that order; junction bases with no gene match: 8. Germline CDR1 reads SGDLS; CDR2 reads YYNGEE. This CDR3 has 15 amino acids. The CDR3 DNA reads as TGTGCCAGCAGCGTAGCTGGGGACAGGTTAGTCGAGCAGTACTTC. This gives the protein CASSVAGDRLVEQYF. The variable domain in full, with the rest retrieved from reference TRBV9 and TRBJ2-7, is DSGVTQTPKHLITATGQRVTLRCSPRSGDLSVYWYQQSLDQGLQFLIQYYNGEERAKGNILERFSAQQFPDLHSELNLSSLELGDSALYFCASSVAGDRLVEQYFGPGTRLTVT.

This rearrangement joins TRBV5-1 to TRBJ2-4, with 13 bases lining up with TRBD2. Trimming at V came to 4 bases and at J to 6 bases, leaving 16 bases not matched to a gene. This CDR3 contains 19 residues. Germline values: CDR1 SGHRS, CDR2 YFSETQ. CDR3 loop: CASSPRPPGLAGEGNIQYF. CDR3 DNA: TGCGCCAGCAGCCCCCGTCCGCCCGGACTAGCGGGAGAAGGAAACATTCAGTACTTC. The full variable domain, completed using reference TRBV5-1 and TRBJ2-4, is KAGVTQTPRYLIKTRGQQVTLSCSPISGHRSVSWYQQTPGQGLQFLFEYFSETQRNKGNFPGRFSGRQFSNSRSEMNVSTLELGDSALYLCASSPRPPGLAGEGNIQYFGAGTRLSVL.

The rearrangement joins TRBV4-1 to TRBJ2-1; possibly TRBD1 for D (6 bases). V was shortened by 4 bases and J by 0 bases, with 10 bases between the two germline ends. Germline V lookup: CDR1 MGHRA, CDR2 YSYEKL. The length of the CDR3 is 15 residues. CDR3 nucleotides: TGCGCCAGCAGCCTTAGACAGGACTCCTACAATGAGCAGTTCTTC. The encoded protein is CASSLRQDSYNEQFF.

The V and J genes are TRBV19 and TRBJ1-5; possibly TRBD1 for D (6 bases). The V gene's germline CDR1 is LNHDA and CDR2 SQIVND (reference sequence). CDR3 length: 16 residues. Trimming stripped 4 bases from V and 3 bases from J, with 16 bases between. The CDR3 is CASSTRDNLYNQPQHF. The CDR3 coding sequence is TGTGCCAGTAGTACCCGGGACAACCTCTACAATCAGCCCCAGCATTTT.

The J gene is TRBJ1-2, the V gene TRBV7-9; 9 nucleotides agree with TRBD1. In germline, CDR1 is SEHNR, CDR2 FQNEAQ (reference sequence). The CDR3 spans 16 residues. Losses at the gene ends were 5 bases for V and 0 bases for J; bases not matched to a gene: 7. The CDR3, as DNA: TGTGCCAGCAGCCCCGGGACAGGGTCAGCTAACTATGGCTACACCTTC. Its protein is CASSPGTGSANYGYTF.

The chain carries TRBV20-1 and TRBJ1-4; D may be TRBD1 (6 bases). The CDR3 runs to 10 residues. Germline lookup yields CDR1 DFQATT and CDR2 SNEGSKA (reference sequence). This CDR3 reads CRTDSGKLFF. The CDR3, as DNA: TGCAGGACGGACAGCGGAAAACTGTTTTTT.

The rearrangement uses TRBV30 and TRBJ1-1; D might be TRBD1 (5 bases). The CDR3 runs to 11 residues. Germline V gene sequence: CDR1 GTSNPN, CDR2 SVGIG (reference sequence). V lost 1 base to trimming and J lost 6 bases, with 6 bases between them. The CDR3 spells CAWSGGAEAFF. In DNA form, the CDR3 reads TGTGCCTGGAGTGGGGGGGCTGAAGCTTTCTTT.

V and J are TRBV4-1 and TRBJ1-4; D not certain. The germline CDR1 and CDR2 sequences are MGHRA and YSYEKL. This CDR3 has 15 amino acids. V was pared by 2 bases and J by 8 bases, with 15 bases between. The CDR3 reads CASSQLNGGREKLFF. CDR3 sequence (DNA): TGCGCCAGCAGCCAATTAAACGGAGGTAGAGAAAAACTGTTTTTT.

The CDR3 DNA sequence: TGTGCCAGCAGTCCTCCTAATGGAGGTACGCAGTATTTT. Translated, it gives CASSPPNGGTQYF. The J gene is TRBJ2-3, the V gene TRBV28; the D gene is possibly TRBD2 (5 bases). Trimming left V 5 bases short and J 8 bases short, with 14 bases between. CDR3 length equals 13 residues. Germline CDR1 and CDR2: MDHEN and SYDVKM.

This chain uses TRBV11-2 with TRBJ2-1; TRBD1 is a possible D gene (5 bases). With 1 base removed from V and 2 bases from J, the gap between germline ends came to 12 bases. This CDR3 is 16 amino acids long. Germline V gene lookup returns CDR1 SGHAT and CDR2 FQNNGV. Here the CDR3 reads CASSLAAGIPYNEQFF. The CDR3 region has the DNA TGTGCCAGCAGCTTAGCGGCAGGGATTCCCTACAATGAGCAGTTCTTC.

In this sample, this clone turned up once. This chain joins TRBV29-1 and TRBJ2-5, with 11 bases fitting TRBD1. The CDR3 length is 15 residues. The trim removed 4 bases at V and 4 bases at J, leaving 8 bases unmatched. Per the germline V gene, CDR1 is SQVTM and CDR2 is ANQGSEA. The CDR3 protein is CSVAPAGTGGETQYF. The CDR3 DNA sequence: TGCAGCGTTGCCCCAGCTGGGACAGGGGGAGAGACCCAGTACTTC.

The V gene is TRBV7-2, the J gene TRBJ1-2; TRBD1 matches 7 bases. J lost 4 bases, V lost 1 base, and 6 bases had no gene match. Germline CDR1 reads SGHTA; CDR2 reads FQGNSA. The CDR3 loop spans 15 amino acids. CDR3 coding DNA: TGTGCCAGCAGCTTAGATAGACAGGGTGTCTATGGCTACACCTTC. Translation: CASSLDRQGVYGYTF. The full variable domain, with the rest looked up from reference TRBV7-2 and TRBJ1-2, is GAGVSQSPSNKVTEKGKDVELRCDPISGHTALYWYRQSLGQGLEFLIYFQGNSAPDKSGLPSDRFSAERTGGSVSTLTIQRTQQEDSAVYLCASSLDRQGVYGYTFGSGTRLTVV.

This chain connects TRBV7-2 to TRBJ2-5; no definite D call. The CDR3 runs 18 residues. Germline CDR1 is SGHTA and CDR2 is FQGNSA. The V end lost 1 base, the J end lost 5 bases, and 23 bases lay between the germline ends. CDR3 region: CASSLVSTISSPWETQYF. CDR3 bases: TGTGCCAGCAGCTTAGTATCGACAATCTCCTCTCCTTGGGAGACCCAGTACTTC.

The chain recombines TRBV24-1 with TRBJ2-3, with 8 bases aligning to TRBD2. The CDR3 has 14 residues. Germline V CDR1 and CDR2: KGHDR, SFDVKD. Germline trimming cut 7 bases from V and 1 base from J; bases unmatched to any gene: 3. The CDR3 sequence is CATSYGGGTDTQYF. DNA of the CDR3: TGTGCCACCAGCTACGGGGGGGGCACAGATACGCAGTATTTT.

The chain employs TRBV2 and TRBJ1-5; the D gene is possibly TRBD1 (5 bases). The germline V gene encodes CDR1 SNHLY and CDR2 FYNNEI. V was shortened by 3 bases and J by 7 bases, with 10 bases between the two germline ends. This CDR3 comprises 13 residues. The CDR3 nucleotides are TGTGCCAGCAGTGACAGGGATTACCAGCCCCAGCATTTT. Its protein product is CASSDRDYQPQHF.

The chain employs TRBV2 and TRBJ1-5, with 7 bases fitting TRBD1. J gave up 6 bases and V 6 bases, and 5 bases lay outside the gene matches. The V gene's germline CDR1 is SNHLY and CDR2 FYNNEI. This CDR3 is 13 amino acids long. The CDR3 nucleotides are TGTGCCAGCAGGGGGACAGCAGGTCAGCCCCAGCATTTT. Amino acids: CASRGTAGQPQHF.

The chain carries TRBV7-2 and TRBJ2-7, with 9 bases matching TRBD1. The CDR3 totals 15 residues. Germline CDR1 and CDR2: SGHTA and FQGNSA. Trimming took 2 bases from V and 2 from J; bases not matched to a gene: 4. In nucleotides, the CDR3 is TGTGCCAGCAGCTTAACAGGGGGCGAGACCTACGAGCAGTACTTC. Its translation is CASSLTGGETYEQYF.

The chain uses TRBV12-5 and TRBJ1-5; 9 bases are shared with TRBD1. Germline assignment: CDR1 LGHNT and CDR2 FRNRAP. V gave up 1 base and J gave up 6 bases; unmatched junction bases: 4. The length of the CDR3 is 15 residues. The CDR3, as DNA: TGTGCTAGTGGTTTGGGGACAGGGGAGGGTCAGCCCCAGCATTTT. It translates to CASGLGTGEGQPQHF.

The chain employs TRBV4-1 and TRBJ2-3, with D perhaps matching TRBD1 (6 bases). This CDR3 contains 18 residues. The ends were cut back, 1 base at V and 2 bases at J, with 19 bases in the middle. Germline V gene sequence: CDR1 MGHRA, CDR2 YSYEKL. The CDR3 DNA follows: TGCGCCAGCAGCCAAGTTATTCCGAGACAGGCTAACACAGATACGCAGTATTTT. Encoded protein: CASSQVIPRQANTDTQYF.

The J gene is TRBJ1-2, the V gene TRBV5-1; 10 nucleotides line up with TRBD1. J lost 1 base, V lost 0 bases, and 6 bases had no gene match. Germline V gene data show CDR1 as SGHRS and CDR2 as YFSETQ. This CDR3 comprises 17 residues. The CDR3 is CASSLGFRDRGNYGYTF. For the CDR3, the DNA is TGCGCCAGCAGCTTGGGTTTTCGGGACAGGGGTAACTATGGCTACACCTTC. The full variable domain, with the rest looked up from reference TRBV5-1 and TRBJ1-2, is KAGVTQTPRYLIKTRGQQVTLSCSPISGHRSVSWYQQTPGQGLQFLFEYFSETQRNKGNFPGRFSGRQFSNSRSEMNVSTLELGDSALYLCASSLGFRDRGNYGYTFGSGTRLTVV.

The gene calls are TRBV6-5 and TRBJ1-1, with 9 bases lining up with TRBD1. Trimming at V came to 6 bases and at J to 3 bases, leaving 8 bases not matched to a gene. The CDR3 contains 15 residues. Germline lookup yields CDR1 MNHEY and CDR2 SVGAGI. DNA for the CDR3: TGTGCCAGCAGAAGGGACAGGGTGAGCTACACTGAAGCTTTCTTT. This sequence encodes CASRRDRVSYTEAFF.

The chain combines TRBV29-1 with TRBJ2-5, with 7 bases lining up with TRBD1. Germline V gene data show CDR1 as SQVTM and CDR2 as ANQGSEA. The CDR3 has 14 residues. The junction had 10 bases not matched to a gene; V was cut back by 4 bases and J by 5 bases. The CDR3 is CSVGKTGDGETQYF. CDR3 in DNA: TGCAGCGTTGGCAAAACAGGGGATGGGGAGACCCAGTACTTC.

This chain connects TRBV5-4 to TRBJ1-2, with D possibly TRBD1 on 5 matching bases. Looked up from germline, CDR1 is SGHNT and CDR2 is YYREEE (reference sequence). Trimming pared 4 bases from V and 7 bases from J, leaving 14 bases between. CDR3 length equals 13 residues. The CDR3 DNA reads TGTGCCAGCAGCGCCGGGGGACTGATTGGCTACACCTTC. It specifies CASSAGGLIGYTF.

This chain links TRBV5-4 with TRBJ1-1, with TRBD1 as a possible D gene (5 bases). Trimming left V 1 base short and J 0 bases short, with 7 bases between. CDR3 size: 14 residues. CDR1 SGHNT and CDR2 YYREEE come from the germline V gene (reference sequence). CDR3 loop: CASSLRQLNTEAFF. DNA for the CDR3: TGTGCCAGCAGCTTGCGACAGTTGAACACTGAAGCTTTCTTT.

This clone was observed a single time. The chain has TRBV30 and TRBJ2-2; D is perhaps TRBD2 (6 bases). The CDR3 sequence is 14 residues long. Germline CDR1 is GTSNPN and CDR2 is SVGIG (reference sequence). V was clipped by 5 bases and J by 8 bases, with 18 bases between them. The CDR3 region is CAWGGGATWGELFF. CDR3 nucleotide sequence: TGTGCCTGGGGCGGCGGGGCTACGTGGGGGGAGCTGTTTTTT.